This TCR beta chain was captured by sequencing in a study of spatial heterogeneity in lung cancer. About the research overall: Detection consistently captured more beta-chain sequences than alpha-chain sequences.

Described time point: sample taken at primary tumor resection. Extraction of whole RNA from tumor, nontumor lung or frozen PBMC preceded unsorted sequencing. This CDR3 is built from 13 residues. Germline loops: CDR1 MNHEY, CDR2 SVGEGT. Trimming took 2 bases from V and 7 from J, leaving 8 bases between them. This clonotype showed up just a few times. What it recognizes is unknown. Overall study findings and caveats: Intratumoral expanded alpha and beta TCR counts were found to track tumor mutation counts.

TCRdb redid the calling of the 5' RACE reads with MiXCR, one entry per CDR3 protein. The profile covers under 4,000 distinct CDR3 sequences, with roughly 6.1% appearing a single time and 14% to 15% taken by the ten largest. The sequencing here drew on lung tumor tissue, taken at surgery. The sequence came from a male donor with early-stage non-small cell lung cancer. V and J are TRBV6-2 or TRBV6-3 and TRBJ2-2; D not resolved. In DNA form, the CDR3 reads TGTGCCAGCAGTTACGCCTGGGGCGGGGAGCTGTTTTTT. Protein: CASSYAWGGELFF.